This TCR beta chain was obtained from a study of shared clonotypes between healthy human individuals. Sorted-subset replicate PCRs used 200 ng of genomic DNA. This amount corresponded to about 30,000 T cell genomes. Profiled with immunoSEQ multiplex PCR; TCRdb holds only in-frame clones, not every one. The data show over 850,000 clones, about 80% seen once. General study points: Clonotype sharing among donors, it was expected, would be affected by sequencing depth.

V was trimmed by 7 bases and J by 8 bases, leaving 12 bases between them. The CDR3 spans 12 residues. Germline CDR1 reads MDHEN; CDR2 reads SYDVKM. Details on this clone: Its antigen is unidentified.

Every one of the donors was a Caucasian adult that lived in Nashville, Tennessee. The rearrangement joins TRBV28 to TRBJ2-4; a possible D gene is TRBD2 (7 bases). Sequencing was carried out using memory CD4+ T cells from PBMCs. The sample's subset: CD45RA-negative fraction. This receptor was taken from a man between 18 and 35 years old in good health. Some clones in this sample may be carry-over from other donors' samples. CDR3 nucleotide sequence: TGTGCCAGCAACAGGGCGGGGGACATTCAGTACTTC. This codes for CASNRAGDIQYF.